This is a list of T cell receptor beta chains from one sample in a study of technical replicates of blood from a few donors. Using immunoSEQ multiplex PCR, the repertoire was profiled, and TCRdb retains in-frame clones only, with some absent. The sample consists of 45,000 to 55,000 clones, approximately 95% of them appearing once. Sequenced input: T cells isolated from PBMCs. These receptors were obtained from a human donor in good health. The CDR3 runs from the conserved cysteine through the conserved F or W. Each record gives: J gene, D gene, clone size, V gene, CDR3 protein, CDR3 DNA. A D gene is named only where the DNA matches it firmly. Clone size appears in some rows only: once, few, many, or a class for an expanded clone.

TRBJ2-6 TRBD1 . TRBV5-4 CASSPGTGIFSGANVLTF TGTGCCAGCAGCCCAGGGACAGGCATCTTCTCTGGGGCCAACGTCCTGACTTTC
TRBJ2-7 TRBD2 . TRBV6-5 CASTRTSGSYEQYF TGTGCCAGCACCAGGACTAGCGGGAGTTACGAGCAGTACTTC
TRBJ1-5 TRBD1 . TRBV19 CASSILGQENQPQHF TGTGCCAGTAGTATTCTAGGACAGGAAAATCAGCCCCAGCATTTT
TRBJ2-7 TRBD2 . TRBV5-4 CASSQTSGSYEQYF TGTGCCAGCAGCCAGACTAGCGGGAGCTACGAGCAGTACTTC
TRBJ1-1 . . TRBV12-5 CASGFWEGSTEAFF TGTGCTAGTGGTTTTTGGGAGGGGAGCACTGAAGCTTTCTTT
TRBJ2-1 TRBD2 . TRBV6-5 CASSLAGESEQFF TGTGCCAGCAGTTTAGCGGGAGAAAGTGAGCAGTTCTTC
TRBJ1-5 . . TRBV28 CASSLATGLGQPQHF TGTGCCAGCAGTTTAGCCACGGGATTGGGTCAGCCCCAGCATTTT
TRBJ1-1 . few TRBV29-1 CSVKRTMNTEAFF TGCAGCGTGAAGAGAACTATGAACACTGAAGCTTTCTTT
TRBJ1-1 . . TRBV10-2 CASSEVQATEAFF TGCGCCAGCAGTGAAGTACAGGCCACTGAAGCTTTCTTT
TRBJ2-7 . . TRBV29-1 CSVTGLGEQYF TGCAGCGTCACAGGGCTAGGGGAGCAGTACTTC
TRBJ2-1 TRBD2 . TRBV19 CAILMRLAGNNEQFF TGTGCCATCCTAATGAGACTAGCGGGAAACAATGAGCAGTTCTTC
TRBJ2-7 TRBD2 . TRBV5-1 CASRIGTSGPYEQYF TGCGCCAGCAGAATCGGTACTAGCGGACCCTACGAGCAGTACTTC
TRBJ2-7 TRBD2 . TRBV7-8 CASRPGLTYEQYF TGTGCCAGCAGGCCGGGACTAACCTACGAGCAGTACTTC
TRBJ2-5 TRBD2 . TRBV5-6 CASSKHPGLAGGETQYF TGTGCCAGCAGCAAGCATCCCGGACTAGCGGGAGGAGAGACCCAGTACTTC
TRBJ2-2 . . TRBV9 CASSVGQNTGELFF TGTGCCAGCAGCGTAGGACAGAACACCGGGGAGCTGTTTTTT
TRBJ2-2 . . TRBV6-5 CASSYSRTSLDGELFF TGTGCCAGCAGTTACTCGAGAACTAGTCTAGACGGGGAGCTGTTTTTT
TRBJ1-4 . . TRBV28 CASSISVQANEKLFF TGTGCCAGCAGTATTTCAGTTCAGGCTAATGAAAAACTGTTTTTT
TRBJ2-7 TRBD1 . TRBV4-3 CASSQDLRDRGSYEQYF TGCGCCAGCAGCCAAGATCTTAGGGACAGGGGATCCTACGAGCAGTACTTC
TRBJ2-7 TRBD2 . TRBV19 CASRTAGTGTIYEQYF TGTGCCAGTAGGACGGCAGGGACCGGGACTATCTACGAGCAGTACTTC
TRBJ2-2 . . TRBV5-1 CASSQPRQNTGELFF TGCGCCAGCAGCCAGCCAAGACAGAACACCGGGGAGCTGTTTTTT
TRBJ2-3 TRBD1 . TRBV7-6 CASSYTGGITDTQYF TGTGCCAGCAGCTATACAGGGGGGATCACAGATACGCAGTATTTT
TRBJ1-5 TRBD1 . TRBV6-5 CASSIGTGGQPQHF TGTGCCAGCAGCATAGGGACAGGGGGGCAGCCCCAGCATTTT
TRBJ2-7 TRBD2 . TRBV19 CASSPLGSGRSYEQYF TGTGCCAGTAGTCCCCTGGGTAGCGGGAGATCTTACGAGCAGTACTTC
TRBJ2-1 TRBD1 . TRBV5-1 CASSPGQGSGEQFF TGCGCCAGCAGCCCGGGACAGGGATCAGGTGAGCAGTTCTTC
TRBJ2-1 . . TRBV11-3 CASSWDSGGEQFF TGTGCCAGCAGTTGGGACTCCGGAGGTGAGCAGTTCTTC
TRBJ2-1 TRBD2 . TRBV4-1 CASSPELADYYNEQFF TGCGCCAGCAGCCCCGAGCTAGCGGACTATTACAATGAGCAGTTCTTC
TRBJ1-1 TRBD1 . TRBV30 CAWSWTGDTEAFF TGTGCCTGGAGCTGGACAGGGGATACTGAAGCTTTCTTT
TRBJ1-2 . . TRBV6-6 CASSSTGNYGYTF TGTGCCAGCAGTTCGACAGGAAACTATGGCTACACCTTC
TRBJ1-1 TRBD1 . TRBV6-1 CASSEVRDRDAEAFF TGTGCCAGCAGTGAAGTAAGGGACAGGGATGCTGAAGCTTTCTTT
TRBJ1-1 . . TRBV29-1 CSVEAGPGYTEAFF TGCAGCGTTGAGGCAGGGCCGGGTTACACTGAAGCTTTCTTT
TRBJ2-7 . . TRBV13 CASSWTLSTYEQYF TGTGCCAGCAGCTGGACACTGAGTACCTACGAGCAGTACTTC
TRBJ2-1 . . TRBV6-6 CASSQRGGNEQFF TGTGCCAGCAGCCAAAGGGGGGGGAATGAGCAGTTCTTC
TRBJ2-5 . . TRBV7-8 CASSRLLRETQYF TGTGCCAGCAGTCGACTACTCCGGGAGACCCAGTACTTC
TRBJ2-1 . . TRBV19 CASSILGGTNEQFF TGTGCCAGTAGTATTTTAGGCGGCACCAATGAGCAGTTCTTC
TRBJ2-4 TRBD1 . TRBV6-6 CASGPKTGLVIQYF TGTGCCAGCGGACCCAAGACAGGGTTGGTCATTCAGTACTTC
TRBJ2-7 TRBD2 few TRBV10-3 CAALAGAGFEQYF TGTGCCGCTCTAGCGGGAGCAGGCTTCGAGCAGTACTTC
TRBJ2-7 . . TRBV19 CASSTTTSYEQYF TGTGCCAGTAGTACGACTACATCCTACGAGCAGTACTTC
TRBJ2-5 TRBD1 . TRBV6-1 CASSEGTGIQETQYF TGTGCCAGCAGTGAAGGGACAGGGATCCAAGAGACCCAGTACTTC
TRBJ2-2 . . TRBV11-3 CASSPDSGELFF TGTGCCAGCAGCCCCGACAGCGGGGAGCTGTTTTTT
TRBJ1-2 TRBD1 few TRBV6-5 CASSYSGTGRLGYTF TGTGCCAGCAGTTACTCGGGGACAGGGAGGCTCGGCTACACCTTC
TRBJ2-7 TRBD2 . TRBV29-1 CSVVGTSYYEQYF TGCAGCGTTGTGGGGACTAGCTATTACGAGCAGTACTTC
TRBJ2-5 . once TRBV29-1 CSVESYPGGQETQYF TGCAGCGTTGAATCATACCCCGGGGGCCAAGAGACCCAGTACTTC
TRBJ2-7 TRBD1 . TRBV6-6 CASSFQGQRSEQYF TGTGCCAGCAGTTTCCAGGGACAGCGTTCAGAGCAGTACTTC
TRBJ2-1 TRBD1 . TRBV4-3 CASRGQGLDEQFF TGCGCCAGCAGGGGACAGGGGCTGGATGAGCAGTTCTTC
TRBJ1-1 . . TRBV18 CASSAGLLTEAFF TGTGCCAGCTCAGCGGGACTGCTCACTGAAGCTTTCTTT
TRBJ2-3 TRBD2 . TRBV6-1 CASSVAGAADTQYF TGTGCCAGCAGCGTAGCGGGAGCCGCAGATACGCAGTATTTT
TRBJ1-1 . once TRBV25-1 CASSDYREAFF TGTGCCAGCAGTGATTACAGGGAAGCTTTCTTT
TRBJ2-1 TRBD2 . TRBV18 CASSPPGLAGVGEQFF TGTGCCAGCTCACCACCTGGACTAGCGGGAGTGGGTGAGCAGTTCTTC
TRBJ1-5 TRBD1 . TRBV2 CASGVNRGQGARQPQHF TGTGCCAGCGGCGTCAATAGGGGGCAGGGGGCCCGTCAGCCCCAGCATTTT
TRBJ2-7 TRBD2 . TRBV7-3 CASSPGLAGVWEQYF TGTGCCAGCAGCCCAGGACTAGCGGGAGTGTGGGAGCAGTACTTC
TRBJ2-1 TRBD2 . TRBV30 CAWRVPVNHRGLAVNEQFF TGTGCCTGGAGGGTCCCGGTTAACCATAGGGGACTAGCGGTGAATGAGCAGTTCTTC
TRBJ2-7 . once TRBV5-4 CASSILGSRYEQYF TGTGCCAGCAGCATCCTCGGGAGTCGGTACGAGCAGTACTTC
TRBJ2-7 . . TRBV5-5 CASSLTYEQYF TGTGCCAGCAGCTTGACATACGAGCAGTACTTC
TRBJ2-5 TRBD2 . TRBV7-8 CASSFPDGLAGPSYQETQYF TGTGCCAGCAGCTTCCCTGATGGGCTAGCGGGTCCGTCGTACCAAGAGACCCAGTACTTC